This T cell receptor (beta chain) was found in a study of T cell changes during pregnancy in multiple sclerosis. This CDR3 region has 14 residues. Germline assignment: CDR1 SGDLS and CDR2 YYNGEE. After removal of 5 bases from V and 8 bases from J, the junction contained 9 bases not matched to a gene. Assay used: immunoSEQ multiplex PCR; TCRdb lists only in-frame clones, some missing. The sample has about 36,000 clones, roughly nine tenths seen once; the top ten hold 0.78%. The chain has TRBV9 and TRBJ1-4; the match to TRBD1 covers 7 bases. The sequences come from CD4+ T cells from peripheral blood mononuclear cells, collected after pregnancy. The sequence was collected from a female donor in good health, enrolled as a control in a pregnancy study. CDR3 nucleotide sequence: TGTGCCAGCAGTCGACAGGGCGGTAGGGAAAAACTGTTTTTT. Protein product: CASSRQGGREKLFF.